The clone carrying this TCR beta chain occurred a few times. The sample is drawn from a study of shared clonotypes between healthy human individuals. Overall study: Three plates were used per donor for CD4 naive, three for CD4 memory, two for CD8 naive and one for CD8 memory.

The CDR3 contains 13 residues. Trimming took 7 bases from V and 6 from J, leaving 13 bases between them. Looked up from germline, CDR1 is SNHLY and CDR2 is FYNNEI. The assay was run at deep level. TCRdb keeps only in-frame clones here, not all; method: immunoSEQ multiplex PCR. The sample lists about 1.1 million clones, 75% to 85% occurring once. The V and J genes are TRBV2 and TRBJ2-1, with a tentative D call TRBD1 (6 bases). This TCR was recovered from a man in his late teens or twenties in good health. Some clones in this sample may be carry-over from other donors' samples. The sequenced material came from memory CD4+ T cells from PBMCs. Subset in this sample: CD45RA-negative fraction. CDR3 nucleotides: TGTGCCAGCAATAGGGACAACACCAATGAGCAGTTCTTC. Translation gives CASNRDNTNEQFF.